The next 13 T cell receptor beta chains were all read from a single sample in a study of blood T cell repertoires in COVID-19. Here immunoSEQ multiplex PCR was the method, and the copy in TCRdb shows in-frame clones only, minus some. The sample holds 95,000 to 150,000 clones, roughly four fifths seen once. The sequenced sample was peripheral blood. The receptors here all came from a woman in her 70s with acute or convalescent COVID-19.

This chain connects TRBV21-1 to TRBJ2-7; the D call of TRBD1 is as the table states it, not checked on the DNA. TRBV21-1 is given as a pseudogene. The CDR3 runs to 15 residues. CDR3 protein: CASSKTPGAPYEQYF. In DNA form, the CDR3 reads TGTGCCAGCAGCAAAACCCCAGGCGCGCCCTACGAGCAGTACTTC.

The CDR3 sequence: CASSPRTGAVGYTEAFF. The CDR3 nucleotides are TGTGCCAGCAGCCCTCGGACAGGGGCAGTAGGGTACACTGAAGCTTTCTTT. V gene TRBV7-9 combines with J gene TRBJ1-1; 9 nucleotides match TRBD1. Germline-derived CDR1 and CDR2 are SEHNR and FQNEAQ (reference sequence). V gave up 5 bases and J gave up 3 bases; unmatched junction bases: 13. This CDR3 is 17 amino acids long.

The chain joins TRBV9 to TRBJ2-5, with D perhaps TRBD2 (5 bases). The germline gives CDR1 SGDLS, CDR2 YYNGEE. The CDR3 spans 14 residues. Trimming took off 3 bases at V and 3 bases at J, with 12 bases between the two ends. Here the CDR3 reads CASSARTGEETQYF. Here the CDR3 DNA reads TGTGCCAGCAGCGCTCGGACTGGGGAAGAGACCCAGTACTTC.

This clone appeared a few times. This sequence joins TRBV5-1 and TRBJ1-6; D gene unclear. Per germline, CDR1 SGHRS and CDR2 YFSETQ. The CDR3 loop spans 14 amino acids. The ends were cut back, 2 bases at V and 6 bases at J, with 9 bases in the middle. CDR3 bases: TGCGCCAGCAGCTTTGACCCTAGTAATTCACCCCTCCACTTT. It translates to CASSFDPSNSPLHF.

The rearrangement joins TRBV10-3 to TRBJ1-2; D remains unclear. V shed 2 bases and J shed 8 bases, with 24 bases lying between them. Germline CDR1 reads ENHRY; CDR2 reads SYGVKD. This CDR3 is 17 amino acids long. The chain's CDR3 is CAISETGTIGISSGYTF. CDR3 nucleotides: TGTGCCATCAGTGAGACTGGAACAATCGGGATTTCTAGCGGCTACACCTTC.

This chain connects TRBV11-2 to TRBJ1-2; D uncertain. Trimming removed 2 bases at V and 6 bases at J, with 10 bases between. Germline-derived CDR1 and CDR2 are SGHAT and FQNNGV. The CDR3 contains 13 residues. The CDR3 DNA reads TGTGCCAGCAGCTTATCCGGGAGAAATGGCTACACCTTC. Translation gives CASSLSGRNGYTF.

The chain has TRBV18 and TRBJ1-1; 7 bases match TRBD1. Germline CDR1 KGHSH, CDR2 LQKENI. The J segment lost 1 base and the V segment lost 6 bases, leaving 5 bases of the junction unmatched. The CDR3 loop spans 14 amino acids. This chain's CDR3 is CASSRDRENTEAFF. The CDR3 coding sequence is TGTGCCAGCTCCCGGGACAGAGAGAACACTGAAGCTTTCTTT.

CDR3 DNA sequence: TGTGCCAGTAGTATACTGTCAGGGAACACTGAAGCTTTCTTT. Its protein product is CASSILSGNTEAFF. J is TRBJ1-1 and V is TRBV19; no clear D. V was trimmed by 2 bases and J by 1 base, leaving 8 bases between them. The CDR3 consists of 14 residues. CDR1 and CDR2 (germline): LNHDA, SQIVND (reference sequence).

This clone has a handful of counts. The chain is built from TRBV6-5 and TRBJ2-1, with 7 bases aligning to TRBD2. V lost 4 bases and J lost 4; bases outside the gene matches: 4. Per the germline V gene, CDR1 is MNHEY and CDR2 is SVGAGI. The CDR3 is 14 residues long. CDR3 nucleotide sequence: TGTGCCAGCAGTTTGGGAGGGCAATACAATGAGCAGTTCTTC. Protein product: CASSLGGQYNEQFF.

V and J are TRBV5-6 and TRBJ2-1, with a possible D match to TRBD1 (5 bases). CDR1 is SGHDT, CDR2 YYEEEE, per germline. With 4 bases removed from V and 3 bases from J, the gap between germline ends came to 14 bases. This CDR3 comprises 15 residues. CDR3: CASSHLEDSYNEQFF. The CDR3 DNA reads TGTGCCAGCAGCCACCTGGAAGACAGCTACAATGAGCAGTTCTTC.

This rearrangement joins TRBV6-2 or TRBV6-3 to TRBJ2-2; the match to TRBD1 covers 7 bases. The germline gives CDR1 MNHEY, CDR2 SVGEGT. This CDR3 is 15 amino acids long. V lost 6 bases, J lost 1 base, and 5 bases stayed unmatched. CDR3 protein: CASSLGQMNTGELFF. DNA for the CDR3: TGTGCCAGCAGCTTGGGACAGATGAACACCGGGGAGCTGTTTTTT.

The chain recombines TRBV7-8 with TRBJ1-1, with D possibly matching TRBD1 (6 bases). Germline V lookup: CDR1 SGHVS, CDR2 FQNEAQ. Trimming removed 6 bases at V and 2 bases at J, with 16 bases between. CDR3 length equals 15 residues. Here the CDR3 reads CASSFHTGINTEAFF. CDR3 DNA: TGTGCCAGCAGTTTTCATACAGGGATTAACACTGAAGCTTTCTTT.

This clone turned up a few times. The CDR3: CASSYGFSSYNEQFF. CDR3 bases: TGTGCCAGCAGTTATGGTTTTAGCTCCTACAATGAGCAGTTCTTC. V usage is TRBV6-2 or TRBV6-3 and J usage is TRBJ2-1; D unclear. Germline CDR1 is MNHEY and CDR2 is SVGEGT. V was trimmed by 3 bases and J by 0 bases, leaving 9 bases between them. The CDR3 extends over 15 amino acids.